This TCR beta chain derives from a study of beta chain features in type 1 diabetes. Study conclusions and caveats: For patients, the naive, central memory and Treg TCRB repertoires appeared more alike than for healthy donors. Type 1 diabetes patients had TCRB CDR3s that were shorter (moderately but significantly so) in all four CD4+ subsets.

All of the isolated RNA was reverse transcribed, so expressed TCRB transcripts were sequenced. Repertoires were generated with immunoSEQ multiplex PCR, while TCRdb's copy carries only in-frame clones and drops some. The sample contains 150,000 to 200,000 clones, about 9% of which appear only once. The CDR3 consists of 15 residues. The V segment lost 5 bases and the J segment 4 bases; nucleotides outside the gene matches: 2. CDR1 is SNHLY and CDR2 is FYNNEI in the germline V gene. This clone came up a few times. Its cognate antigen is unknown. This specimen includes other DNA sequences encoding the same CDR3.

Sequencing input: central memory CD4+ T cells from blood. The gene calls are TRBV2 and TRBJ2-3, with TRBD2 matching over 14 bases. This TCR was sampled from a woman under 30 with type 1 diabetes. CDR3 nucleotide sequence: TGTGCCAGCAGTCCGACTAGCGGGGGGGCAGATACGCAGTATTTT. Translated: CASSPTSGGADTQYF.